The clone carrying this TCR beta chain was detected once. Its antigen remains unknown. The V gene's germline CDR1 is WNHNN and CDR2 SYGVQD (reference sequence). V was pared by 6 bases and J by 3 bases, with 21 bases between. The CDR3 has 16 residues. These data are taken from a study of T cell responses to AZD1222 COVID-19 vaccine. Study outcomes and limitations: Baseline serology detected seropositivity in only six or seven AZD1222 recipients. The peak T cell response came first, and repertoires were sampled only after it. The donors showed a predominance of white British ancestry and of females, with possible underestimation of clonal diversity.

The method was immunoSEQ multiplex PCR; TCRdb's version includes in-frame clones alone and lacks a portion of them. The sample holds roughly 100,000 clones, about four fifths seen once. This TCR derives from an adult in good health. The chain joins TRBV10-1 to TRBJ2-7; tentative D call: TRBD2 (6 bases). Sample: peripheral blood, taken on day 0 of AZD1222 vaccination. CDR3 sequence reads: CASRTRDFGHYYEQYF. The CDR3 region has the DNA TGCGCCAGCAGGACTCGGGACTTCGGCCACTACTACGAGCAGTACTTC.